The next 8 T cell receptor beta chains were all read from a single sample in a study of blood T cells in healthy people across ages. Primed by a sample-barcoded 5' primer and a J-beta primer mix, a second PCR proceeded for roughly 6 to 12 cycles. TCRdb re-analysed the 5' RACE reads in MiXCR, keeping a single row per CDR3 protein. The sample lists over a million distinct CDR3 sequences, under 45% occurring once. Material for sequencing was blood. The receptor set was obtained from a woman aged 55-75 years in good health.

The chain joins TRBV5-1 to TRBJ1-2; a weak D match, TRBD1 (6 bases). The germline gives CDR1 SGHRS, CDR2 YFSETQ. The CDR3 covers 15 residues. With 1 base removed from V and 2 bases from J, the gap between germline ends came to 12 bases. The CDR3 reads CASSLTGTRNYGYTF. CDR3 coding DNA: TGCGCCAGCAGCTTGACAGGGACACGCAACTATGGCTACACCTTC.

This chain links TRBV20-1 with TRBJ2-1; a possible D gene is TRBD2 (7 bases). V lost 0 bases, J lost 7 bases, and 16 bases lay in between. Germline assignment: CDR1 DFQATT and CDR2 SNEGSKA (reference sequence). The CDR3 sequence is 15 residues long. CDR3 loop: CSARDGSRGANEQFF. The CDR3 nucleotides read TGCAGTGCTAGAGATGGTTCACGGGGGGCTAATGAGCAGTTCTTC.

This clonotype was seen a few times. V and J are TRBV13 and TRBJ2-1; 9 nucleotides line up with TRBD1. Germline CDR1 PRHDT, CDR2 FYEKMQ (reference sequence). With 5 bases clipped from V and 10 bases from J, the junction kept 18 bases outside the gene matches. This CDR3 is 17 amino acids long. Here the CDR3 reads CASSHKGTGLRGREQFF. The CDR3 DNA reads TGTGCCAGCAGCCACAAGGGGACAGGGCTGAGGGGGCGAGAGCAGTTCTTC.

J is TRBJ2-5 and V is TRBV29-1, with D maybe TRBD2 (6 bases). The J call may be in error: the DNA end matches TRBJ2-7 better. The germline V gene has CDR1 SQVTM and CDR2 ANQGSEA. The CDR3 is 12 amino acids. The CDR3 region has the DNA TGCAGCGTGGCGGCGGGAATTTACGAGCAGTACTTC. Translated, it gives CSVAAGIYEQYF.

The chain has TRBV7-2 and TRBJ2-7; 10 bases are a match to TRBD2. Germline CDR1 SGHTA, CDR2 FQGNSA. The length of the CDR3 is 16 residues. J was trimmed by 3 bases and V by 1 base; bases with no gene match: 6. The CDR3 is CASSLGLSGRYYEQYF. CDR3 nucleotides: TGTGCCAGCAGCTTAGGCCTTAGCGGGAGGTACTACGAGCAGTACTTC.

This clonotype has more than one count but fewer than ten. The gene calls are TRBV20-1 and TRBJ2-5, with 14 bases matching TRBD2. Trimming removed 5 bases from V and 5 bases from J; junction bases left unmatched: 7. The CDR3 extends over 15 amino acids. Germline V lookup: CDR1 DFQATT, CDR2 SNEGSKA (reference sequence). Here the CDR3 DNA reads TGCAGTGCTTCGCCCCGACTAGCGGGAGGGGAGACCCAGTACTTC. Residues: CSASPRLAGGETQYF.

This sequence joins TRBV9 and TRBJ2-1; D remains unclear. From germline, CDR1 is SGDLS and CDR2 YYNGEE. The ends were cut back, 0 bases at V and 0 bases at J, with 7 bases in the middle. The CDR3 is 15 amino acids. The CDR3, as DNA: TGTGCCAGCAGCGTAGCGAGTTACTCCTACAATGAGCAGTTCTTC. Amino acid sequence: CASSVASYSYNEQFF.

This clonotype showed up many times. The chain employs TRBV7-8 and TRBJ2-1; 8 bases align to TRBD2. CDR1 is SGHVS and CDR2 is FQNEAQ in the germline V gene. V lost 5 bases, J lost 4 bases, and 7 bases stayed unmatched. The CDR3 length is 15 residues. CDR3 loop: CASSPRRGAYNEQFF. CDR3 sequence (DNA): TGTGCCAGCAGCCCCCGGCGGGGGGCGTACAATGAGCAGTTCTTC.